This TCR beta chain was sequenced during a study of T cells after yellow fever vaccination. Looking at the study overall: Fractions of limited cellularity were prepared by means of SMART-Seq v4 Ultra Low Input. Findings and caveats of the study: Clones that expanded after primary vaccination mostly reappeared after the booster (just over 95% CD4, 75% to 90% CD8). Contaminants from the bulk population, in the form of abundant clonotypes, could be found in FACS-sorted repertoires.

This clonotype was counted only a few times. What it recognizes is unknown. Trimming pared 6 bases from V and 6 bases from J, leaving 15 bases between. This CDR3 spans 13 amino acids. Looked up from germline, CDR1 is SGHNT and CDR2 is YYREEE (reference sequence). Researchers made TCR cDNA using 5'RACE template switching, and this step added a universal primer site and UMIs. TCRdb analysed the 5' RACE reads with MiXCR anew, one entry per CDR3 protein. The profile shows some 300,000 distinct CDR3 sequences, less than 9.5% of them singletons. The sample was CD4+ T cells sorted from PBMCs, taken 5 days after the yellow fever booster vaccination. The gene calls are TRBV5-4 and TRBJ1-1; D is undetermined. The source of this sequence is a man aged 18 to 30 who received the YFV17D yellow fever vaccine. The CDR3 is CASKVPGDAEAFF. The CDR3 region has the DNA TGTGCCAGCAAGGTTCCGGGCGACGCTGAAGCTTTCTTT.